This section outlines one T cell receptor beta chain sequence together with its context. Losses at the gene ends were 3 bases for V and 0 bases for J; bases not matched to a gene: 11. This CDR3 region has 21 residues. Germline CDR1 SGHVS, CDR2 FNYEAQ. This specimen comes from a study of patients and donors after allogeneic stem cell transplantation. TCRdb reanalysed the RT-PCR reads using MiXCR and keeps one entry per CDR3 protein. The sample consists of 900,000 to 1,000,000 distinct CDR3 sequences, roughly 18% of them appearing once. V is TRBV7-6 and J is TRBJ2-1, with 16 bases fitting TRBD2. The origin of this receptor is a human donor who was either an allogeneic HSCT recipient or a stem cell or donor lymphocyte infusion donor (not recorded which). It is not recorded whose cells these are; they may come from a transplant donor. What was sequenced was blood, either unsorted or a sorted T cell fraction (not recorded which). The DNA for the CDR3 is TGTGCCAGCAGCTTGAATCCAACGGGACTAGCGGGAGGGAGCTCCTACAATGAGCAGTTCTTC. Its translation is CASSLNPTGLAGGSSYNEQFF.